This T cell receptor beta chain was observed in a study of radiotherapy plus CTLA-4 blockade in lung cancer. Patients had chemo-refractory metastatic non-small-cell lung cancer and received focal radiation plus CTLA-4 blockade that used ipilimumab. A remark on this clone: What it binds is unknown.

The study, taken as a whole, reports: Early blood T cell clone changes and increased post-radiation serum interferon-beta were reportedly the strongest response predictors. Blood saw expansion of tumor-derived TCR clones after radiotherapy plus ipilimumab.

The CDR3 consists of 14 residues. Germline assignment: CDR1 SNHLY and CDR2 FYNNEI. J lost 2 bases, V lost 6 bases, and 4 bases had no gene match. Some clones are missing from TCRdb's copy, which holds only in-frame ones; the method was immunoSEQ multiplex PCR. The table has some 71,000 clones, 70% to 80% seen once; the top ten hold approximately 16%. This clonotype was obtained from a human donor with non-small cell lung cancer whose response to radiotherapy plus ipilimumab could not be evaluated. Some clones in this sample may be carry-over from other donors' samples. The chain recombines TRBV2 with TRBJ1-5; 7 nucleotides align to TRBD1. Sequenced here: peripheral blood, sampled from a patient treated with radiotherapy plus ipilimumab. The CDR3 reads CASSLQGRNQPQHF. The CDR3 DNA reads TGTGCCAGCAGCCTACAGGGGCGCAATCAGCCCCAGCATTTT. Together with reference TRBV2 and TRBJ1-5, the CDR3 gives the full variable domain: EPEVTQTPSHQVTQMGQEVILRCVPISNHLYFYWYRQILGQKVEFLVSFYNNEISEKSEIFDDQFSVERPDGSNFTLKIRSTKLEDSAMYFCASSLQGRNQPQHFGDGTRLSIL.